These 17 T cell receptor beta chains originate from one sample sequenced in a study of cytomegalovirus exposure and HLA in healthy donors. The PCR ran on 60 Vbeta and 13 Jbeta primers. Profiling relied on immunoSEQ multiplex PCR, and the TCRdb table lists in-frame clones only, not all of them. This sample has around 100,000 clones, with around 80% found just once. Material for sequencing was PBMCs. These receptors were taken from a male donor in good health and CMV-seropositive.

The V and J genes are TRBV2 and TRBJ2-5, with TRBD1 matching 7 bases. The CDR3 length is 15 residues. Losses at the gene ends were 8 bases for V and 4 bases for J; bases not matched to a gene: 13. Germline CDR1 and CDR2: SNHLY and FYNNEI. The CDR3 DNA reads TGTGCCAGCCGGCCTAGAGACAGGGTCAGAGAGACCCAGTACTTC. This translates into CASRPRDRVRETQYF.

There are a few counts of this clone. The chain employs TRBV27 and TRBJ2-7, with 11 bases that match TRBD2. The length of the CDR3 is 15 residues. Germline assignment: CDR1 MNHEY and CDR2 SMNVEV (reference sequence). The V and J ends lost 4 bases and 6 bases, in that order; junction bases with no gene match: 8. The CDR3 nucleotides are TGTGCCAGCAGTTCCGTGGGTAGCGGGAGGGGCGAGCAGTACTTC. Translation: CASSSVGSGRGEQYF.

The genes are TRBV13 and TRBJ2-1; 10 bases line up with TRBD2. Losses at the gene ends were 5 bases for V and 1 base for J; bases not matched to a gene: 8. CDR3 size: 17 residues. Germline assignment: CDR1 PRHDT and CDR2 FYEKMQ (reference sequence). The CDR3 loop reads CASSPSLTSGSYNEQFF. The CDR3 DNA follows: TGTGCCAGCAGCCCTTCGTTGACTAGCGGGTCCTACAATGAGCAGTTCTTC.

The V and J genes are TRBV5-1 and TRBJ1-1, with D possibly matching TRBD1 (5 bases). This CDR3 is 12 amino acids long. V lost 6 bases and J lost 0, with 6 bases in between. Per the germline V gene, CDR1 is SGHRS and CDR2 is YFSETQ. CDR3 residues: CASTGLNTEAFF. The CDR3 nucleotides read TGCGCCAGCACAGGGTTGAACACTGAAGCTTTCTTT.

The chain joins TRBV7-3 to TRBJ2-3; 10 nucleotides line up with TRBD2. Germline V gives CDR1 SGHTA, CDR2 FQGTGA. Trimming cost V 4 bases and J 4 bases; bases outside gene matches: 11. The CDR3 is 17 amino acids. The CDR3 sequence: CASSSWASGGPADTQYF. The CDR3 region has the DNA TGTGCCAGCAGCTCCTGGGCTAGCGGGGGACCGGCAGATACGCAGTATTTT. The full variable domain, in which reference TRBV7-3 and TRBJ2-3 provide the parts outside the CDR3, is GAGVSQTPSNKVTEKGKYVELRCDPISGHTALYWYRQSLGQGPEFLIYFQGTGAADDSGLPNDRFFAVRPEGSVSTLKIQRTERGDSAVYLCASSSWASGGPADTQYFGPGTRLTVL.

The CDR3 DNA reads TGTGCCAGCAGTGACTCGTCTAGCGGGGGCCCGGATACGCAGTATTTT. As protein: CASSDSSSGGPDTQYF. The chain uses TRBV6-4 and TRBJ2-3, with 10 bases that match TRBD2. V lost 0 bases, J lost 6 bases, and 6 bases stayed unmatched. In germline, CDR1 is MRHNA, CDR2 SNTAGT. This CDR3 is built from 16 residues.

In nucleotides, the CDR3 is TGCGCCAGCAGCCGGGTAATAGGGGCGGAAAAACTGTTTTTT. This gives the protein CASSRVIGAEKLFF. This chain joins TRBV4-1 and TRBJ1-4; perhaps TRBD1 as D (5 bases). Germline V lookup: CDR1 MGHRA, CDR2 YSYEKL. There are 14 residues in the CDR3. V lost 4 bases, J lost 8 bases, and 14 bases lay in between.

This sequence joins TRBV30 and TRBJ2-7; TRBD2 might be the D (6 bases). Germline CDR1 is GTSNPN and CDR2 is SVGIG (reference sequence). V lost 0 bases to trimming and J lost 6 bases, with 24 bases between them. CDR3 length equals 17 residues. The CDR3 spells CAWSVYGRTTSSSEQYF. CDR3 nucleotide sequence: TGTGCCTGGAGTGTTTATGGCAGGACGACTAGTTCGAGCGAGCAGTACTTC.

The CDR3 sequence is CASSQDFGRNEQFF. The CDR3 DNA reads as TGTGCCAGCAGCCAAGATTTTGGGCGCAATGAGCAGTTCTTC. This chain connects TRBV14 to TRBJ2-1, with D uncertain. The CDR3 has 14 amino acids. V gave up 0 bases and J gave up 6 bases, with 9 bases separating them. Germline V gene lookup returns CDR1 SGHDN and CDR2 FVKESK.

There are a few counts of this clone. The chain has TRBV19 and TRBJ2-4; TRBD1 matches at 10 bases. Trimming removed 3 bases from V and 2 bases from J; junction bases left unmatched: 7. Germline CDR1 and CDR2: LNHDA and SQIVND (reference sequence). The CDR3 runs 17 residues. The DNA for the CDR3 is TGTGCCAGTAGTATTGAGAGGACAGGGGGGACCAAAAACATTCAGTACTTC. Translation gives CASSIERTGGTKNIQYF.

The rearrangement uses TRBV5-1 and TRBJ1-1; TRBD1 aligns across 7 bases. Germline CDR1 reads SGHRS; CDR2 reads YFSETQ. The CDR3 runs 12 residues. J was trimmed by 6 bases and V by 6 bases; bases with no gene match: 5. CDR3 nucleotide sequence: TGCGCCAGCAATGGACAGGTTGCTGAAGCTTTCTTT. It yields the protein CASNGQVAEAFF.

The V call is TRBV10-3, the J call TRBJ2-2; no firm D call. The germline CDR1 and CDR2 sequences are ENHRY and SYGVKD. Trimming removed 3 bases from V and 4 bases from J, with 12 bases in between. This CDR3 comprises 15 residues. DNA of the CDR3: TGTGCCATCAGTGATTGGTCTAGTCCCACCGGGGAGCTGTTTTTT. Amino acids: CAISDWSSPTGELFF.

This clone was seen only once. This sequence joins TRBV2 and TRBJ1-1; 8 bases map to TRBD1. The CDR3 length is 15 residues. V lost 7 bases, J lost 6 bases, and 13 bases stayed unmatched. Germline lookup yields CDR1 SNHLY and CDR2 FYNNEI. Here the CDR3 reads CASTAQGAVGAEAFF. The CDR3 DNA sequence: TGTGCCAGCACCGCCCAGGGGGCGGTGGGCGCTGAAGCTTTCTTT. Based on the CDR3 plus reference TRBV2 and TRBJ1-1, the full variable domain is EPEVTQTPSHQVTQMGQEVILRCVPISNHLYFYWYRQILGQKVEFLVSFYNNEISEKSEIFDDQFSVERPDGSNFTLKIRSTKLEDSAMYFCASTAQGAVGAEAFFGQGTRLTVV.

This clone has a handful of counts. The chain recombines TRBV6-5 with TRBJ2-1; 10 bases are shared with TRBD1. The germline V gene has CDR1 MNHEY and CDR2 SVGAGI. The ends lost 4 bases at V and 7 bases at J; junction bases unmatched: 7. This CDR3 is 15 amino acids long. The CDR3 bases are TGTGCCAGCAGTTCAGACAGGGGGCGCAGTAATGAGCAGTTCTTC. Translating it yields CASSSDRGRSNEQFF.

The chain joins TRBV10-2 to TRBJ2-1; a possible D gene is TRBD2 (5 bases). CDR3 length equals 15 residues. The V gene lost 6 bases and the J gene lost 2 bases, with 14 bases spanning the gap. Germline V lookup: CDR1 WSHSY, CDR2 SAAADI. The CDR3 here is CASSLRERTYNEQFF. Written as DNA, the CDR3 is TGCGCCAGCAGCCTAAGGGAGCGGACCTACAATGAGCAGTTCTTC.

V and J are TRBV7-3 and TRBJ1-3, with TRBD1 as a possible D gene (6 bases). V shed 0 bases and J shed 4 bases, with 13 bases lying between them. The CDR3 spans 16 residues. Germline loops: CDR1 SGHTA, CDR2 FQGTGA. DNA of the CDR3: TGTGCCAGCAGCTTAACGCCAGGGGTAGGAGGAAACACCATATATTTT. Translated, it gives CASSLTPGVGGNTIYF. Full variable domain (missing parts from reference TRBV7-3 and TRBJ1-3): GAGVSQTPSNKVTEKGKYVELRCDPISGHTALYWYRQSLGQGPEFLIYFQGTGAADDSGLPNDRFFAVRPEGSVSTLKIQRTERGDSAVYLCASSLTPGVGGNTIYFGEGSWLTVV.

The chain combines TRBV5-5 with TRBJ1-1; D is ambiguous. The germline CDR1 and CDR2 sequences are SGHKS and YYEKEE (reference sequence). The CDR3 is made up of 13 amino acids. The V and J ends lost 0 bases and 1 base respectively, with 4 bases between them. The CDR3 bases are TGTGCCAGCAGCTTGGGCAGGAACACTGAAGCTTTCTTT. It codes for CASSLGRNTEAFF.